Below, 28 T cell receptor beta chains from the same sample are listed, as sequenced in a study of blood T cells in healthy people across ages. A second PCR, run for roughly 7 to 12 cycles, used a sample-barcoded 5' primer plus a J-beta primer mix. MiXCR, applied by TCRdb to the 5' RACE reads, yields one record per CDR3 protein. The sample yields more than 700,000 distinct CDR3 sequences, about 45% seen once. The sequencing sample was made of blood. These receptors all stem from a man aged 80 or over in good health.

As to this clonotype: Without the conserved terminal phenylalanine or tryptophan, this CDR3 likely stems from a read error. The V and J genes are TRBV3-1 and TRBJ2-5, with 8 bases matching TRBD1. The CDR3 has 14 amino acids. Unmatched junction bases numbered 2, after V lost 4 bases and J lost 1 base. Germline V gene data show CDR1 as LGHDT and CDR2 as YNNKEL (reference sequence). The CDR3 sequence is CASSRGTGQETQYL. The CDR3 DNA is TGTGCCAGCAGCCGCGGGACAGGCCAAGAGACCCAGTACCTC.

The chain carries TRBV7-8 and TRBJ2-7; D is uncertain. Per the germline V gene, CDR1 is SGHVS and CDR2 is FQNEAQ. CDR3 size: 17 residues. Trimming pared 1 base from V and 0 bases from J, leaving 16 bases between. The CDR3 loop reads CASSLGGGASFSYEQYF. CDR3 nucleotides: TGTGCCAGCAGCTTAGGTGGTGGAGCCAGCTTCTCCTACGAGCAGTACTTC.

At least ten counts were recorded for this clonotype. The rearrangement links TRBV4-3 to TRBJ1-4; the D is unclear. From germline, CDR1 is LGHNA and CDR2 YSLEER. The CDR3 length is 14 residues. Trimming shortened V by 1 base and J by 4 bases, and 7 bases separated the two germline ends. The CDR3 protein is CASSQGIDNEKLFF. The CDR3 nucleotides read TGCGCCAGCAGCCAAGGGATAGATAATGAAAAACTGTTTTTT.

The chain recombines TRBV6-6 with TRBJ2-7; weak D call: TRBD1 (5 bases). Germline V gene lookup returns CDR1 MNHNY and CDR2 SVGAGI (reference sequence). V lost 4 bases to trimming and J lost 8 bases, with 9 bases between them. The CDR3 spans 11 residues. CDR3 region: CASSLQEKQYF. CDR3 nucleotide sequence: TGTGCCAGCAGTTTACAGGAAAAGCAGTACTTC.

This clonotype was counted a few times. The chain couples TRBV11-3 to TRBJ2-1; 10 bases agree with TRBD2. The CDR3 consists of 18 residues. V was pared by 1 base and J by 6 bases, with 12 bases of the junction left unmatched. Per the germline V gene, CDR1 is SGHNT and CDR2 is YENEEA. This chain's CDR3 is CASSLGLTAGGPGNEQFF. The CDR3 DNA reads TGTGCCAGCAGCTTAGGCCTGACAGCGGGAGGGCCGGGCAATGAGCAGTTCTTC.

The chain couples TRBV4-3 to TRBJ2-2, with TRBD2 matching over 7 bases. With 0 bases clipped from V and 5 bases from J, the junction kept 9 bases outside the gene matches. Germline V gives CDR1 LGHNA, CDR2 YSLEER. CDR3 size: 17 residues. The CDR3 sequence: CASSQEAGLTPTGELFF. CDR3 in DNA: TGCGCCAGCAGCCAAGAAGCGGGGCTTACTCCTACCGGGGAGCTGTTTTTT.

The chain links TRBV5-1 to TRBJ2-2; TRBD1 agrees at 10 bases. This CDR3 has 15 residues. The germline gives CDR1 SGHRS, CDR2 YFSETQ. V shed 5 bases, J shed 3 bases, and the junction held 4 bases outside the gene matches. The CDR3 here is CASSRQGAYTGELFF. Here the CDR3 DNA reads TGCGCCAGCAGTCGACAGGGGGCATACACCGGGGAGCTGTTTTTT.

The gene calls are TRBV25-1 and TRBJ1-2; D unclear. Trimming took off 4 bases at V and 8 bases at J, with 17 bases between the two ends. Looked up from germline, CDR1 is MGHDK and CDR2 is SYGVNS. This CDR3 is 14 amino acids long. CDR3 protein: CASSVPGPDSGYTF. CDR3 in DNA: TGTGCCAGCAGTGTGCCCGGGCCCGATAGCGGCTACACCTTC.

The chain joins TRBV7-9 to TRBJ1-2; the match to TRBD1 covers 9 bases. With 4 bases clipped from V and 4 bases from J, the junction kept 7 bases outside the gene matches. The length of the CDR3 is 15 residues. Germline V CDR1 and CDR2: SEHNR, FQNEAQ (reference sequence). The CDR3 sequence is CASSYGQGPTYGYTF. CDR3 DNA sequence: TGTGCCAGCAGCTACGGACAGGGGCCTACCTATGGCTACACCTTC.

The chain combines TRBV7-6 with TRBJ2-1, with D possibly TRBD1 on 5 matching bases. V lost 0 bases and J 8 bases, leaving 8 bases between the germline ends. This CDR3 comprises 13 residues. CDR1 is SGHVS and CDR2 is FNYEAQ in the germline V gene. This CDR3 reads CASSLAPRDEQFF. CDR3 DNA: TGTGCCAGCAGCTTAGCCCCCAGGGATGAGCAGTTCTTC.

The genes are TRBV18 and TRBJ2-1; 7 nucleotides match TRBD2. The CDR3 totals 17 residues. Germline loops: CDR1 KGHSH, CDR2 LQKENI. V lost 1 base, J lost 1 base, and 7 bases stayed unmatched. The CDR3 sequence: CASSPLGGSGSYNEQFF. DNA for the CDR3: TGTGCCAGCTCACCACTCGGCGGGAGTGGATCCTACAATGAGCAGTTCTTC. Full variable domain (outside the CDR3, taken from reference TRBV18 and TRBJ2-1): NAGVMQNPRHLVRRRGQEARLRCSPMKGHSHVYWYRQLPEEGLKFMVYLQKENIIDESGMPKERFSAEFPKEGPSILRIQQVVRGDSAAYFCASSPLGGSGSYNEQFFGPGTRLTVL.

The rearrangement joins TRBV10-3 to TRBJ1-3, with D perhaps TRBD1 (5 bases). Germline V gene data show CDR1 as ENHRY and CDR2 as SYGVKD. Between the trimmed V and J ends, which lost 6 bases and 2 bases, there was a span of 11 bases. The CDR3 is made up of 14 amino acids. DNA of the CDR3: TGTGCCATCAGATCCGACAGCGCTGGAAACACCATATATTTT. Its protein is CAIRSDSAGNTIYF.

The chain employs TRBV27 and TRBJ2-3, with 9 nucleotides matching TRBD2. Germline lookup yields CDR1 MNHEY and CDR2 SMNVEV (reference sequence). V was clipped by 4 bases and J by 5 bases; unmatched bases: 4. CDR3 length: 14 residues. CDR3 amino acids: CASSSKREVDTQYF. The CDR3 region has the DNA TGTGCCAGCAGTTCCAAGCGGGAGGTAGATACGCAGTATTTT.

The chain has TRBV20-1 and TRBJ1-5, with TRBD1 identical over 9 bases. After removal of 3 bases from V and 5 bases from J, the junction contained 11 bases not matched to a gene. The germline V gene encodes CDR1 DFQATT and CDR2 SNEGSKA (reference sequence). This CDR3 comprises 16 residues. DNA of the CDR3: TGCAGTGCTAGTCACCCCACAGGGGGCGCGGATCAGCCCCAGCATTTT. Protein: CSASHPTGGADQPQHF.

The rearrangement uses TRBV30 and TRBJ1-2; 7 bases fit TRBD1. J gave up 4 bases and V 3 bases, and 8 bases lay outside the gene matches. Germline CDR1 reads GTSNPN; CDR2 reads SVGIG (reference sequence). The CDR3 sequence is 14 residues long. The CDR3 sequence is CAWSVRQGGYGYTF. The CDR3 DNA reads TGTGCCTGGAGCGTTCGACAGGGCGGCTATGGCTACACCTTC. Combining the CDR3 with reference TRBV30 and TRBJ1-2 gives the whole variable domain SQTIHQWPATLVQPVGSPLSLECTVEGTSNPNLYWYRQAAGRGLQLLFYSVGIGQISSEVPQNLSASRPQDRQFILSSKKLLLSDSGFYLCAWSVRQGGYGYTFGSGTRLTVV.

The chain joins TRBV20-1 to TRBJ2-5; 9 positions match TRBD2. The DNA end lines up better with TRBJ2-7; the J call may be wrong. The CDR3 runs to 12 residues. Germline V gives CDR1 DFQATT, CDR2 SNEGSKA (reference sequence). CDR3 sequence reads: CSARASGNEQYF. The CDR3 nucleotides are TGCAGTGCTAGAGCTAGCGGGAACGAGCAGTACTTC.

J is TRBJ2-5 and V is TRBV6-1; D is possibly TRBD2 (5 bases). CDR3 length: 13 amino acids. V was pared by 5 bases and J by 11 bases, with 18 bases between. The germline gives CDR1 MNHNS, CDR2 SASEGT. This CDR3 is CASSLILENEQYF. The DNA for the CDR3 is TGTGCCAGCAGTCTAATACTAGAGAATGAGCAGTACTTC.

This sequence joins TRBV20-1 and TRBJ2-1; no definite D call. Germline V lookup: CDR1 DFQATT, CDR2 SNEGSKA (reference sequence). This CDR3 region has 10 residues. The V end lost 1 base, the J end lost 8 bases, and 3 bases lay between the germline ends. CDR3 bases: TGCAGTGCTAGAGTCCATGAGCAGTTCTTC. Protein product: CSARVHEQFF.

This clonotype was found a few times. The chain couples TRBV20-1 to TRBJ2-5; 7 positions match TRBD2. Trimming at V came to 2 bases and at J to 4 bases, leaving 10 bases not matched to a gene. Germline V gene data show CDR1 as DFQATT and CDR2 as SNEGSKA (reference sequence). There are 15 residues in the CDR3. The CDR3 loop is CSARSGRELGETQYF. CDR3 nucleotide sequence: TGCAGTGCTAGATCTGGGAGGGAGTTAGGAGAGACCCAGTACTTC.

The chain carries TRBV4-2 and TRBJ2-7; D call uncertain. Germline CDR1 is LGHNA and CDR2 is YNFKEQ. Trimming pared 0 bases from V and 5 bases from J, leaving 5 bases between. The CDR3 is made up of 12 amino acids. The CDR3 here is CASSQDLHEQYF. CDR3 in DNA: TGTGCCAGCAGCCAAGATCTCCACGAGCAGTACTTC.

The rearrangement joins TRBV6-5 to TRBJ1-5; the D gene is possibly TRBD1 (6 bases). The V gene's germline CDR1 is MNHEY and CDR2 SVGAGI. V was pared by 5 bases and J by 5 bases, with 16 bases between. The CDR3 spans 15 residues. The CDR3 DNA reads TGTGCCAGCAGTCCCGTCGTGCAGGGGCATCAGCCCCAGCATTTT. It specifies CASSPVVQGHQPQHF.

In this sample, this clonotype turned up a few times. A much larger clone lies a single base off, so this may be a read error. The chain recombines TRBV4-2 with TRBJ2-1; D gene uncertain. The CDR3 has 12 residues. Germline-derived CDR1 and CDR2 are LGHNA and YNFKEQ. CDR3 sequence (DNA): TGTGCCGGCAGCCAGGAATTTAATGAGCAGTTCTTC. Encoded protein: CAGSQEFNEQFF.

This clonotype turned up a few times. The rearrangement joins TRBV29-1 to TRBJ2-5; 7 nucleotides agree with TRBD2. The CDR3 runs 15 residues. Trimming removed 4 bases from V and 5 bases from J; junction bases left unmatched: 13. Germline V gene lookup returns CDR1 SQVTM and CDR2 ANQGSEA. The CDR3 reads CSVVPTGGGSETQYF. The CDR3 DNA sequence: TGCAGCGTTGTCCCGACCGGCGGGGGTAGTGAGACCCAGTACTTC. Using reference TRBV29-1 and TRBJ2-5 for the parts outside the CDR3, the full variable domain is SAVISQKPSRDICQRGTSLTIQCQVDSQVTMMFWYRQQPGQSLTLIATANQGSEATYESGFVIDKFPISRPNLTFSTLTVSNMSPEDSSIYLCSVVPTGGGSETQYFGPGTRLLVL.

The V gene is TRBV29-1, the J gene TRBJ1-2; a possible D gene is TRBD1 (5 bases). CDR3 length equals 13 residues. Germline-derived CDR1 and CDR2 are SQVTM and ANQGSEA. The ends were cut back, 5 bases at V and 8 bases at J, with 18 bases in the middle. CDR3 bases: TGCAGCGTTCAGCAGGGAAATTCTCGCGGCTACACCTTC. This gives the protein CSVQQGNSRGYTF.

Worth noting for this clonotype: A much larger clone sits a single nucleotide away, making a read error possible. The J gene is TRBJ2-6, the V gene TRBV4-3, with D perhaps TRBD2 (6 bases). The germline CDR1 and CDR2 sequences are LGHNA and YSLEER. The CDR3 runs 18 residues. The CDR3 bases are TGCGCCACCAGCCAAGATTGGAGGGGTCCCTCTGGGGCCAACGTCCTGACTTTC. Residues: CATSQDWRGPSGANVLTF.

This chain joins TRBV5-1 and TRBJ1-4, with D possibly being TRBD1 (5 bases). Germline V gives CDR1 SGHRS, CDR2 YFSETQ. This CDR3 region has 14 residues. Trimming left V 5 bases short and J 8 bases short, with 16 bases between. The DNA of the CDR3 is TGCGCCAGCAGGCTTGAGACAGAGTCAGAAAAACTGTTTTTT. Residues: CASRLETESEKLFF. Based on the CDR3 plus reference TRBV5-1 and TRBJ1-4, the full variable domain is KAGVTQTPRYLIKTRGQQVTLSCSPISGHRSVSWYQQTPGQGLQFLFEYFSETQRNKGNFPGRFSGRQFSNSRSEMNVSTLELGDSALYLCASRLETESEKLFFGSGTQLSVL.

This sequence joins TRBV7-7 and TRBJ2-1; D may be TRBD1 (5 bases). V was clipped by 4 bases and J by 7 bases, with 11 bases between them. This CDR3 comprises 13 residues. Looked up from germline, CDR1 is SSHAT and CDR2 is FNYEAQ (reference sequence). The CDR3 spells CASSSSRGNEQFF. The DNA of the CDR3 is TGTGCCAGCAGCTCGAGTAGGGGTAATGAGCAGTTCTTC.

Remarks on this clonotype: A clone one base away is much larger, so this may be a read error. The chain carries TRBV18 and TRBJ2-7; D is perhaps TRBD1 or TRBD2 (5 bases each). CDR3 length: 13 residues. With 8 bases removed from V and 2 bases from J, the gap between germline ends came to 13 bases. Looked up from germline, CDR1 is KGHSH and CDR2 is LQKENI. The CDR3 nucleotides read TGTGCCAGCGCACGGGACGGTGCCTACGAGCAGTACTTC. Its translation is CASARDGAYEQYF.